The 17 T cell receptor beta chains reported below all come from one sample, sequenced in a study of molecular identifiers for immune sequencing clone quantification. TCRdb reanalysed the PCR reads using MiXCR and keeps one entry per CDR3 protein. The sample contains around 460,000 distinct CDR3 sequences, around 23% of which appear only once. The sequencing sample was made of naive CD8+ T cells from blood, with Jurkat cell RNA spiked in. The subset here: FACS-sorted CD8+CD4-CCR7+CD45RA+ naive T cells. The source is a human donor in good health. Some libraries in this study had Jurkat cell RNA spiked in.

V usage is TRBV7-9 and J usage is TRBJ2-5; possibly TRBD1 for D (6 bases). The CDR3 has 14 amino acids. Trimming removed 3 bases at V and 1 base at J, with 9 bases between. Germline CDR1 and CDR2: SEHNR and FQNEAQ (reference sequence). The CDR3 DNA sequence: TGTGCCAGCAGCTTGACAGGAGCCCAAGAGACCCAGTACTTC. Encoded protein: CASSLTGAQETQYF.

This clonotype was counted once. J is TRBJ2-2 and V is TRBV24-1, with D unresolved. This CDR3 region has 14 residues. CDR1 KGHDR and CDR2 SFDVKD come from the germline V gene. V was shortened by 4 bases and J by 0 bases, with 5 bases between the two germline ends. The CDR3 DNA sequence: TGTGCCACCAGTGAGATAACGAACACCGGGGAGCTGTTTTTT. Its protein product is CATSEITNTGELFF.

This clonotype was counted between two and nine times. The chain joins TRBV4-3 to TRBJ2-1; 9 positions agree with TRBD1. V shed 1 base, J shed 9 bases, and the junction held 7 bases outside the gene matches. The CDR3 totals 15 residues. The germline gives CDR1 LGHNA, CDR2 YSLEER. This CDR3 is CASSQVGTGIVEQFF. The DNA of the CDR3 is TGCGCCAGCAGCCAAGTTGGGACAGGGATTGTTGAGCAGTTCTTC.

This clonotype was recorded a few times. The CDR3 reads CASSWAGGSGNTIYF. The CDR3 nucleotides are TGTGCCAGCAGCTGGGCGGGAGGCTCTGGAAACACCATATATTTT. The V and J genes are TRBV7-9 and TRBJ1-3, with D unresolved. Germline V CDR1 and CDR2: SEHNR, FQNEAQ (reference sequence). Deletions cut 4 bases from V and 0 bases from J, with 10 bases between. CDR3 length: 15 amino acids.

CDR3 in amino acids: CASNPTGGLADTQYF. The CDR3 DNA is TGTGCCAGCAACCCGACAGGGGGCTTAGCAGATACGCAGTATTTT. The chain carries TRBV27 and TRBJ2-3, with 10 bases fitting TRBD1. The J segment lost 4 bases and the V segment lost 7 bases, leaving 8 bases of the junction unmatched. CDR1 and CDR2 (germline): MNHEY, SMNVEV (reference sequence). The CDR3 is 15 amino acids.

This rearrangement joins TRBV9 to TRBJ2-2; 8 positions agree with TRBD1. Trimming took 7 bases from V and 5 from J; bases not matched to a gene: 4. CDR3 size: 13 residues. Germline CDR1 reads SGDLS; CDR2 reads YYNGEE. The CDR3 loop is CASRDRKTGELFF. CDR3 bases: TGTGCCAGCCGGGACAGGAAAACCGGGGAGCTGTTTTTT.

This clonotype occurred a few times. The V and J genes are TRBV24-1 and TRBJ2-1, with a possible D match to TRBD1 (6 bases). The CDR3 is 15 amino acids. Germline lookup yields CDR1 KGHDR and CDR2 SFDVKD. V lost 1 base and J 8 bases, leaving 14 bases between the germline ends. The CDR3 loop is CATSDLGTHRDEQFF. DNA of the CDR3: TGTGCCACCAGTGATTTAGGGACCCACAGGGATGAGCAGTTCTTC.

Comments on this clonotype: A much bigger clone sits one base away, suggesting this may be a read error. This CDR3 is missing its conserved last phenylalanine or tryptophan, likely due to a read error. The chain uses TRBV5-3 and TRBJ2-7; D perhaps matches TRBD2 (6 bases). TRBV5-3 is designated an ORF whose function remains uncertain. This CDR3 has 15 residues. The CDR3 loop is CASSWREASSYEQYS. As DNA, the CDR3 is TGTGCCAGCAGCTGGAGGGAGGCTAGCTCCTACGAGCAGTACTCC.

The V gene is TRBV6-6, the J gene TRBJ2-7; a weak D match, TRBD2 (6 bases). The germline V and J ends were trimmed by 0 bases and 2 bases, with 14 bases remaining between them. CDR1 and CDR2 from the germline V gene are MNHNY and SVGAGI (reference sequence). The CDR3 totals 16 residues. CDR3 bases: TGTGCCAGCAGTTACTCAGTTACGGGAGTCGCCTACGAGCAGTACTTC. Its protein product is CASSYSVTGVAYEQYF.

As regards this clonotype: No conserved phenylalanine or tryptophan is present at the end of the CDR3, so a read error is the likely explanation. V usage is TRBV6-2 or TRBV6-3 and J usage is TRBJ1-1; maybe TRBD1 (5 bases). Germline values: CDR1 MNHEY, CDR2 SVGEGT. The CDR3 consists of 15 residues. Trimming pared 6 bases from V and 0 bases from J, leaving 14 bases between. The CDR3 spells CASSEAGVMNTEAFL. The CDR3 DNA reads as TGTGCCAGCAGCGAGGCGGGGGTAATGAACACTGAAGCTTTCTTA.

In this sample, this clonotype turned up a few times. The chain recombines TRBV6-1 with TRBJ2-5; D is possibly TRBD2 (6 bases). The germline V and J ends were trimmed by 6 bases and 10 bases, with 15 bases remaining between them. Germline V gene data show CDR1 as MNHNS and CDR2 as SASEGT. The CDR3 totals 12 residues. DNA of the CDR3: TGTGCCAGCAGCCACACCGGGGGAGACCAGTACTTC. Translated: CASSHTGGDQYF.

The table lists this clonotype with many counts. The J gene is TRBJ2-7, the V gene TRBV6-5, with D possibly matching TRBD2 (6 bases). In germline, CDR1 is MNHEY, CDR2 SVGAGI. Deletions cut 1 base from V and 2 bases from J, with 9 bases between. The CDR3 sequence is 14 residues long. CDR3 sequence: CASSYFGGAYEQYF. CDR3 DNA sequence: TGTGCCAGCAGTTACTTCGGGGGAGCCTACGAGCAGTACTTC.

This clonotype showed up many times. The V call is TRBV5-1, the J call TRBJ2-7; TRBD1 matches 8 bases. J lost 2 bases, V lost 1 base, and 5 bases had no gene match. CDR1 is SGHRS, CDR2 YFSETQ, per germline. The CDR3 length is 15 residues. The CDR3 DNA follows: TGCGCCAGCAGCTTGCTGTCAGGGGGCACCTACGAGCAGTACTTC. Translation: CASSLLSGGTYEQYF.

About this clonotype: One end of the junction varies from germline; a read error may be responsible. CDR3 nucleotide sequence: TGTGCCGGTAGGTCTAGCGGGGACAATGAGCAGTTCTTC. Its protein is CAGRSSGDNEQFF. The genes are TRBV19 and TRBJ2-1, with 9 bases aligning to TRBD2. Germline CDR1 is LNHDA and CDR2 is SQIVND (reference sequence). CDR3 length: 13 amino acids.

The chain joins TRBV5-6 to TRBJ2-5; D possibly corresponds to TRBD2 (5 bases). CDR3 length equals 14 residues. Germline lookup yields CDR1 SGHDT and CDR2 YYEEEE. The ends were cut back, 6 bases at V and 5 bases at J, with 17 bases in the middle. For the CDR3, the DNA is TGTGCCAGCAACCCAACTGAGGGTTCCGAGACCCAGTACTTC. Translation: CASNPTEGSETQYF.

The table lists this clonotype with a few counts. CDR3 residues: CASSPGQGGYYSNQPQHF. The CDR3 coding sequence is TGTGCCAGCAGCCCGGGGCAAGGGGGGTATTATAGCAATCAGCCCCAGCATTTT. The J gene is TRBJ1-5, the V gene TRBV3-1; D may be TRBD1 (6 bases). This CDR3 has 18 residues. CDR1 is LGHDT and CDR2 is YNNKEL in the germline V gene (reference sequence). V gave up 4 bases and J gave up 0 bases, with 19 bases separating them.

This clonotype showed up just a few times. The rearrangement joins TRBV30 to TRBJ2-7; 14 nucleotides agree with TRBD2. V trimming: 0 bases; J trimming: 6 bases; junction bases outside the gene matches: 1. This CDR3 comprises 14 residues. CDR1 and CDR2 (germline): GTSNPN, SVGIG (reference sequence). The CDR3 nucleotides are TGTGCCTGGAGTGTGGGGACTAGCGGGGGCGAGCAGTACTTC. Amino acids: CAWSVGTSGGEQYF.